The 5 T cell receptor beta chains below all came from one sample that was sequenced in a study of control samples from healthy donors and cancer patients. Assay: immunoSEQ multiplex PCR; the TCRdb copy retains only in-frame clones and omits some. The sample consists of 90,000 to 150,000 clones, roughly 90% of them appearing once. The sequenced sample consisted of blood. These receptors all stem from a man in his fifties or sixties in good health.

J is TRBJ2-7 and V is TRBV7-2; D gene ambiguous. CDR1 SGHTA and CDR2 FQGNSA come from the germline V gene. The CDR3 totals 15 residues. V lost 0 bases to trimming and J lost 0 bases, with 9 bases between them. CDR3 nucleotides: TGTGCCAGCAGCTTAGCGCAGACCCGCTCCTACGAGCAGTACTTC. Encoded protein: CASSLAQTRSYEQYF.

The count of this clone is one. The rearrangement links TRBV18 to TRBJ1-1, with D maybe TRBD1 (6 bases). Per germline, CDR1 KGHSH and CDR2 LQKENI. The CDR3 sequence is 14 residues long. Trimming pared 7 bases from V and 1 base from J, leaving 13 bases between. CDR3 loop: CASWTTTGNTEAFF. CDR3 coding DNA: TGTGCCAGCTGGACGACGACAGGGAACACTGAAGCTTTCTTT.

The rearrangement joins TRBV11-2 to TRBJ1-5; D ambiguous. The CDR3 contains 16 residues. V dropped 5 bases and J dropped 1 base, with 15 bases sitting between them. Germline CDR1 is SGHAT and CDR2 is FQNNGV. Here the CDR3 reads CASSAPEGWSNQPQHF. The DNA of the CDR3 is TGTGCCAGCAGCGCCCCCGAGGGCTGGAGCAATCAGCCCCAGCATTTT.

V and J are TRBV5-1 and TRBJ2-5; the D gene could be TRBD1 or TRBD2 (6 bases each). Trimming left V 4 bases short and J 3 bases short, with 10 bases between. CDR3 length: 13 residues. Looked up from germline, CDR1 is SGHRS and CDR2 is YFSETQ. This chain's CDR3 is CASSPGAEETQYF. The CDR3 DNA sequence: TGCGCCAGCAGCCCGGGGGCGGAAGAGACCCAGTACTTC.

The rearrangement uses TRBV4-3 and TRBJ1-4; the D is unclear. Trimming took off 3 bases at V and 0 bases at J, with 11 bases between the two ends. This CDR3 is 16 amino acids long. CDR1 is LGHNA, CDR2 YSLEER, per germline. As DNA, the CDR3 is TGCGCCAGCAGCCAGGAGTACATGGCAACTAATGAAAAACTGTTTTTT. Its protein is CASSQEYMATNEKLFF.